Following are 24 T cell receptor beta chains from one sample sequenced in a study of cytomegalovirus exposure and HLA in healthy donors. The PCR had 60 Vbeta and 13 Jbeta primers. Data came from immunoSEQ multiplex PCR; TCRdb stores just in-frame clones and leaves some out. The sample lists about 110,000 clones, around three quarters occurring once. Sequenced: PBMCs. The source is a woman in her thirties in good health and CMV-seronegative.

The chain has TRBV27 and TRBJ2-7, with D possibly TRBD2 on 6 matching bases. The length of the CDR3 is 15 residues. Germline V gives CDR1 MNHEY, CDR2 SMNVEV (reference sequence). V dropped 4 bases and J dropped 5 bases, with 18 bases sitting between them. The CDR3, as DNA: TGTGCCAGCAGTTCGGGACCTCTGGGAGGAGACGAGCAGTACTTC. This sequence encodes CASSSGPLGGDEQYF.

The gene calls are TRBV19 and TRBJ2-5; TRBD1 matches 7 bases. The end of the DNA is better explained by TRBJ2-7, so the J call may be wrong. The germline V gene has CDR1 LNHDA and CDR2 SQIVND (reference sequence). The CDR3 sequence is 15 residues long. The CDR3 spells CASVAGTAETYEQYF. The CDR3 coding sequence is TGTGCCAGTGTTGCCGGGACAGCCGAAACCTACGAGCAGTACTTC.

The chain has TRBV6-5 and TRBJ2-7; TRBD2 matches at 11 bases. From germline, CDR1 is MNHEY and CDR2 SVGAGI. The CDR3 contains 15 residues. V was pared by 2 bases and J by 4 bases, with 4 bases of the junction left unmatched. Here the CDR3 reads CASSYLLAGVYEQYF. In DNA, the CDR3 is TGTGCCAGCAGTTACCTACTAGCGGGAGTGTACGAGCAGTACTTC.

The chain carries TRBV9 and TRBJ2-2; D may be TRBD1 (6 bases). CDR1 SGDLS and CDR2 YYNGEE come from the germline V gene. This CDR3 is built from 16 residues. V was pared by 0 bases and J by 6 bases, with 15 bases between. CDR3: CASSVVLGGSAGELFF. Written as DNA, the CDR3 is TGTGCCAGCAGCGTAGTGTTAGGGGGAAGCGCCGGGGAGCTGTTTTTT.

In its sample, this clone was seen once. The chain employs TRBV6-5 and TRBJ1-5; D perhaps matches TRBD1 (5 bases). The CDR3 extends over 14 amino acids. The ends were cut back, 6 bases at V and 10 bases at J, with 19 bases in the middle. Per the germline V gene, CDR1 is MNHEY and CDR2 is SVGAGI. CDR3: CASSPFQGKGPQHF. DNA of the CDR3: TGTGCCAGCAGCCCTTTCCAGGGAAAGGGACCCCAGCATTTT.

The rearrangement joins TRBV18 to TRBJ1-1, with a possible D match to TRBD1 (5 bases). Germline-derived CDR1 and CDR2 are KGHSH and LQKENI. The ends were cut back, 3 bases at V and 2 bases at J, with 13 bases in the middle. This CDR3 region has 15 residues. CDR3 in DNA: TGTGCCAGCTCACCTAGTACGGGGGTCAACACTGAAGCTTTCTTT. This encodes CASSPSTGVNTEAFF.

The rearrangement joins TRBV30 to TRBJ2-3; possibly TRBD1 for D (8 bases). V lost 4 bases to trimming and J lost 5 bases, with 10 bases between them. Germline assignment: CDR1 GTSNPN and CDR2 SVGIG (reference sequence). The CDR3 extends over 12 amino acids. As DNA, the CDR3 is TGTGCCTGGAACAGGGGGGGAGATACGCAGTATTTT. Protein product: CAWNRGGDTQYF.

The rearrangement joins TRBV5-6 to TRBJ1-2; D remains unclear. Trimming stripped 2 bases from V and 4 bases from J, with 12 bases between. This CDR3 spans 14 amino acids. Germline-derived CDR1 and CDR2 are SGHDT and YYEEEE. CDR3 sequence (DNA): TGTGCCAGCAGCTTTACGGGATCGGGCTATGGCTACACCTTC. Amino acids: CASSFTGSGYGYTF. The entire variable domain, with the rest obtained from reference TRBV5-6 and TRBJ1-2, is as follows: DAGVTQSPTHLIKTRGQQVTLRCSPKSGHDTVSWYQQALGQGPQFIFQYYEEEERQRGNFPDRFSGHQFPNYSSELNVNALLLGDSALYLCASSFTGSGYGYTFGSGTRLTVV.

This chain connects TRBV7-8 to TRBJ1-3; D call uncertain. The CDR3 length is 12 residues. The germline V gene has CDR1 SGHVS and CDR2 FQNEAQ. The V end lost 4 bases, the J end lost 3 bases, and 4 bases lay between the germline ends. The CDR3 sequence is CASSSFGNTIYF. Here the CDR3 DNA reads TGTGCCAGCAGCTCATTTGGAAACACCATATATTTT.

A note on this clone: This sample also contains other DNA sequences that code for the same CDR3. For the CDR3, the DNA is TGTGCCAGCAGACGCCCGAGCTCCTACGAGCAGTACTTC. Protein: CASRRPSSYEQYF. The V and J genes are TRBV6-5 and TRBJ2-7; D remains unclear. From germline, CDR1 is MNHEY and CDR2 SVGAGI. The V gene lost 6 bases and the J gene lost 0 bases, with 9 bases spanning the gap. CDR3 length: 13 residues.

The rearrangement joins TRBV25-1 to TRBJ1-1; 8 bases line up with TRBD1. The V and J ends lost 3 bases and 2 bases, in that order; junction bases with no gene match: 8. In germline, CDR1 is MGHDK, CDR2 SYGVNS. There are 16 residues in the CDR3. This CDR3 is CASSDSPGQVNTEAFF. The CDR3, as DNA: TGTGCCAGCAGTGACTCTCCGGGACAGGTAAACACTGAAGCTTTCTTT.

This chain uses TRBV27 with TRBJ2-3, with a tentative D call TRBD2 (5 bases). Germline V gene lookup returns CDR1 MNHEY and CDR2 SMNVEV (reference sequence). Trimming took 5 bases from V and 9 from J, leaving 12 bases between them. CDR3 size: 12 residues. The chain's CDR3 is CASSPITGTQYF. In nucleotides, the CDR3 is TGTGCCAGCAGTCCCATCACGGGGACGCAGTATTTT.

The chain is built from TRBV9 and TRBJ1-6; D remains ambiguous. The CDR3 has 12 residues. Germline CDR1 and CDR2: SGDLS and YYNGEE. V was trimmed by 0 bases and J by 9 bases, leaving 4 bases between them. CDR3 sequence (DNA): TGTGCCAGCAGCGTAGGGAGTTCACCCCTCCACTTT. Residues: CASSVGSSPLHF.

The rearrangement joins TRBV7-2 to TRBJ2-7; TRBD1 matches at 8 bases. Losses at the gene ends were 6 bases for V and 0 bases for J; bases not matched to a gene: 4. Per the germline V gene, CDR1 is SGHTA and CDR2 is FQGNSA. There are 14 residues in the CDR3. DNA for the CDR3: TGTGCCAGCAGTCGGGACAGGAGCTCCTACGAGCAGTACTTC. This codes for CASSRDRSSYEQYF.

The chain recombines TRBV5-1 with TRBJ2-7; 10 positions match TRBD1. Unmatched junction bases numbered 10, after V lost 5 bases and J lost 5 bases. Germline V CDR1 and CDR2: SGHRS, YFSETQ. The CDR3 covers 15 residues. The CDR3 sequence is CASRSRDRGVDEQYF. DNA of the CDR3: TGCGCCAGCAGGAGCCGGGACAGGGGCGTCGACGAGCAGTACTTC.

This clone occurred a few times. The chain is built from TRBV20-1 and TRBJ1-1; D unclear. CDR1 is DFQATT and CDR2 is SNEGSKA in the germline V gene (reference sequence). V lost 5 bases and J lost 0, with 4 bases in between. The CDR3 contains 11 residues. In nucleotides, the CDR3 is TGCAGTGCTCCTGTGAACACTGAAGCTTTCTTT. Translation: CSAPVNTEAFF.

The V gene is TRBV6-5, the J gene TRBJ2-1; 9 bases agree with TRBD1. The germline gives CDR1 MNHEY, CDR2 SVGAGI. The length of the CDR3 is 13 residues. Trimming at V came to 9 bases and at J to 10 bases, leaving 10 bases not matched to a gene. The CDR3 is CASNRGRFGEQFF. The DNA for the CDR3 is TGTGCCAGTAACAGGGGGCGTTTTGGCGAGCAGTTCTTC.

The CDR3 sequence is CASSLGQGARATEAFF. CDR3 bases: TGCGCCAGCAGCCTAGGACAGGGGGCGCGGGCGACTGAAGCTTTCTTT. The V gene is TRBV5-1, the J gene TRBJ1-1; 11 nucleotides agree with TRBD1. The germline V gene encodes CDR1 SGHRS and CDR2 YFSETQ. V lost 4 bases to trimming and J lost 5 bases; unmatched junction nucleotides: 10. The CDR3 runs to 16 residues.

The gene calls are TRBV28 and TRBJ2-5; possible D gene TRBD2, 5 bases. The CDR3 contains 15 residues. The germline gives CDR1 MDHEN, CDR2 SYDVKM. V was trimmed by 6 bases and J by 1 base, leaving 15 bases between them. The CDR3 sequence is CASSPGRASQETQYF. The DNA for the CDR3 is TGTGCCAGCAGCCCTGGGCGGGCTTCCCAAGAGACCCAGTACTTC. The full variable domain, completed using reference TRBV28 and TRBJ2-5, is DVKVTQSSRYLVKRTGEKVFLECVQDMDHENMFWYRQDPGLGLRLIYFSYDVKMKEKGDIPEGYSVSREKKERFSLILESASTNQTSMYLCASSPGRASQETQYFGPGTRLLVL.

This clone showed up just a few times. The chain couples TRBV6-1 to TRBJ1-2, with D unclear. This CDR3 region has 13 residues. Trimming stripped 8 bases from V and 0 bases from J, with 10 bases between. Germline CDR1 MNHNS, CDR2 SASEGT. In DNA, the CDR3 is TGTGCCAGCGCAGGCAATACTAACTATGGCTACACCTTC. This sequence encodes CASAGNTNYGYTF.

This clone is a singleton in its sample. V usage is TRBV10-3 and J usage is TRBJ1-6; D is unresolved. The V end was cut by 5 bases, the J end by 7 bases, with 12 bases between. Germline values: CDR1 ENHRY, CDR2 SYGVKD. The length of the CDR3 is 14 residues. The CDR3 is CAISSGVLNSPLHF. In DNA form, the CDR3 reads TGTGCCATCAGTTCCGGGGTTTTAAATTCACCCCTCCACTTT.

The chain employs TRBV29-1 and TRBJ2-3; 13 bases line up with TRBD2. Trimming at V came to 7 bases and at J to 0 bases, leaving 4 bases not matched to a gene. This CDR3 comprises 15 residues. Germline values: CDR1 SQVTM, CDR2 ANQGSEA. The CDR3 loop is CSGLTSGGSTDTQYF. CDR3 bases: TGCAGCGGACTGACTAGCGGGGGGAGCACAGATACGCAGTATTTT.

This clone was counted between two and nine times. The V call is TRBV5-1, the J call TRBJ2-1; 8 bases map to TRBD1. Per the germline V gene, CDR1 is SGHRS and CDR2 is YFSETQ. The CDR3 runs to 16 residues. Unmatched junction bases numbered 11, after V lost 4 bases and J lost 5 bases. The CDR3 sequence: CASSLGTGGANNEQFF. CDR3 nucleotide sequence: TGCGCCAGCAGCCTGGGGACAGGAGGGGCCAACAATGAGCAGTTCTTC. The complete variable domain, with remaining parts taken from reference TRBV5-1 and TRBJ2-1, reads KAGVTQTPRYLIKTRGQQVTLSCSPISGHRSVSWYQQTPGQGLQFLFEYFSETQRNKGNFPGRFSGRQFSNSRSEMNVSTLELGDSALYLCASSLGTGGANNEQFFGPGTRLTVL.

The chain carries TRBV19 and TRBJ1-2; possibly TRBD1 for D (6 bases). V lost 6 bases and J lost 2, with 10 bases in between. The CDR3 contains 13 residues. In germline, CDR1 is LNHDA, CDR2 SQIVND (reference sequence). Here the CDR3 DNA reads TGTGCCAGTAGCTTCACAGGGAACTATGGCTACACCTTC. Translated: CASSFTGNYGYTF.